This is a list of T cell receptor beta chains from one sample in a study of blood T cells in healthy people across ages. TCRdb reprocessed the 5' RACE reads via MiXCR and lists one record per CDR3 protein. The table lists 1.5 million to 2 million distinct CDR3 sequences, approximately 32% of them singletons, with about 10% in the top ten. Sequenced: blood. These receptors came from a woman in her 30s in good health. CDR3s include the opening cysteine and the closing phenylalanine or tryptophan. The D gene is left open where the match is weak. Size values are once, few and many counts, or a class for expanded clones, and some rows have none.

TRBV7-8,-,TRBJ2-7,few,TGTGCCAGCAGCTTGGGCGGGACCCTACAATTCTACGAGCAGTACTTC,CASSLGGTLQFYEQYF
TRBV10-3,TRBD1,TRBJ2-5,few,TGTGCCATCAGTGAGAACAGGGGGCGCCTCCAAGAGACCCAGTACTTC,CAISENRGRLQETQYF
TRBV29-1,-,TRBJ1-1,few,TGCAGCGTTGATTTTACTTTATCGATGAACACTGAAGCTTTCTTT,CSVDFTLSMNTEAFF
TRBV11-2,-,TRBJ1-6,-,TGTGCCAGCAGCTTACAGGGACTAGGCTCACCCCTCCACTTT,CASSLQGLGSPLHF
TRBV15,-,TRBJ1-2,few,TGTGCCACCAGCAGAGATTTCGGACCCTATGGCTACACCTTC,CATSRDFGPYGYTF
TRBV7-2,TRBD2,TRBJ2-3,-,TGTGCCAGCAGACCAACTAGCGGGAGTCCAGATACGCAGTATTTT,CASRPTSGSPDTQYF
TRBV7-2,-,TRBJ1-2,many,TGTGCCAGCAGCCCTGTGGGATTTAGGGCCGACAATGATGGCTACACCTTC,CASSPVGFRADNDGYTF
TRBV3-1,-,TRBJ2-7,-,TGTGCCAGCAGTCTACACCTTGGCGAGCAGTACTTC,CASSLHLGEQYF
TRBV11-2,-,TRBJ2-1,-,TGTGCCAGCAGCGTTGGGACTCAGCACTACAATGAGCAGTTCTTC,CASSVGTQHYNEQFF
TRBV5-1,TRBD1,TRBJ2-7,-,TGCGCCAGCAGCTGGGGGACAGGGCCATCCTACGAGCAGTACTTC,CASSWGTGPSYEQYF
TRBV29-1,-,TRBJ1-6,-,TGCAGCGCCACAGAGGGGAAAAATTCACCCCTCCACTTT,CSATEGKNSPLHF
TRBV15,-,TRBJ2-7,-,TGTGCCACCAGTGGAGAGGCCCAGTACTTC,CATSGEAQYF
TRBV7-6,-,TRBJ2-5,-,TGTGCCAGCAGTTCCGGACGGAAAGAGGCCCAGTACTTC,CASSSGRKEAQYF
TRBV6-5,-,TRBJ2-1,-,TGTGCCAGCAGTTACCGGCCAGGGGCCTACAATGAGCAGTTCTTC,CASSYRPGAYNEQFF
TRBV12-3/TRBV12-4,-,TRBJ2-7,-,TGTGCCAGCAGTGATACCGGTCCCGGGGGTGGCGAGCAGTACTTC,CASSDTGPGGGEQYF
TRBV20-1,TRBD1,TRBJ1-2,-,TGCAGTGCTAGAGGTGTAGGACAGGGGACCGGCTACACCTTC,CSARGVGQGTGYTF
TRBV20-1,-,TRBJ1-2,few,TGCAGTGCTAGAGATCCTGGGAGGAAGAACACCTTC,CSARDPGRKNTF
TRBV7-9,-,TRBJ2-3,-,TGTGCCAGCATCGAGGACGAGACAGCGTATTTGGATACGCAGTATTTT,CASIEDETAYLDTQYF
TRBV7-9,-,TRBJ2-5,few,TGTGCCAGCAGCTTAGAGGGGACCTACCAAGAGACCCAGTACTTC,CASSLEGTYQETQYF
TRBV6-5,-,TRBJ2-7,-,TGTGCCAGCAGTTACGGGGAGGGGGCACACTACGAGCAGTACTTC,CASSYGEGAHYEQYF
TRBV2,-,TRBJ2-3,-,TGTGCCAGCAGCCCCCTGAGCGGCCGCACAGATACGCAGTATTTT,CASSPLSGRTDTQYF
TRBV20-1,-,TRBJ2-1,few,TGCAGTGCTCAAATCGGCACAGCCCAGTACAATGAGCAGTTCTTC,CSAQIGTAQYNEQFF
TRBV27,TRBD2,TRBJ2-7,-,TGTGCCAGCAGTCCCTTAGCGGGAGCCAGCTCCTACGAGCAGTACTTC,CASSPLAGASSYEQYF
TRBV20-1,TRBD1,TRBJ2-5,few,TGCAGTGCTGGCAGGGGGAAAGAGACCCAGTACTTC,CSAGRGKETQYF
TRBV6-5,TRBD1,TRBJ1-6,-,TGTGCCAGCAGTTACTCGGCTCCGGGACAGCCTAATTCACCCCTCCACTTT,CASSYSAPGQPNSPLHF
TRBV11-2,TRBD2,TRBJ2-1,few,TGTGCCAGCAGCTTAGATATAGCGGGAGCCCACAATGAGCAGTTCTTC,CASSLDIAGAHNEQFF
TRBV24-1,TRBD2,TRBJ2-1,-,TGTGCCACCAGTGAACGCGGGAGCAATGAGCAGTTCTTC,CATSERGSNEQFF
TRBV3-1,TRBD1,TRBJ1-2,few,TGTGCCAGCAGCCAAAGGACAGGACCCACGGGCAATGGCTACACCTTC,CASSQRTGPTGNGYTF
TRBV6-1,-,TRBJ2-7,many,TGTGCCAGCAGTGCCTACAGCATCGAGCAGTACTTC,CASSAYSIEQYF
TRBV30,-,TRBJ1-2,few,TGTGCCTGGAGTGGGTCCTATGGCTATGGCTACACCTTC,CAWSGSYGYGYTF
TRBV20-1,TRBD1,TRBJ2-7,-,TGCAGTGCTAGTGACAGGGCCTTGGGCTACGAGCAGTACTTC,CSASDRALGYEQYF
TRBV9,-,TRBJ1-2,-,TGTGCCAGCAGCGTAGTGGCAGGGGGCTACACCTTC,CASSVVAGGYTF
TRBV12-3/TRBV12-4,TRBD1,TRBJ1-6,many,TGTGCCAGCAGTTTGGGGACAGCAAATTCACCCCTCCACTTT,CASSLGTANSPLHF
TRBV20-1,TRBD1,TRBJ2-1,many,TGCAGTGCTAGACAGAGACAGGGGGTCTACAATGAGCAGTTCTTC,CSARQRQGVYNEQFF
TRBV2,-,TRBJ1-2,-,TGTGCCAGCAGAGAACTAACCTCCCATCAGGGTGGCTACACCTTC,CASRELTSHQGGYTF
TRBV20-1,-,TRBJ2-7,-,TGCAGTGCCGATAAGCCGGGACCCCGCTCCTACGAACAGTACTTC,CSADKPGPRSYEQYF
TRBV30,-,TRBJ2-3,-,TGTGCCTGGAGTGTGGTCGGCACGAACACAGATACGCAGTATTTT,CAWSVVGTNTDTQYF
TRBV10-3,-,TRBJ2-3,-,TGTGCCAGCGAGCGGGTGGACTCAGATACGCAGTATTTT,CASERVDSDTQYF
TRBV28,-,TRBJ2-7,-,TGTGCCAGCAGTTCGCCAGGGGTAGCACTGTACGAGCAGTACTTC,CASSSPGVALYEQYF
TRBV3-1,TRBD2,TRBJ2-3,-,TGTGCCAGCAGCCAAGATGCTTTTAGCGGGAGTCTGACAGATACGCAGTATTTT,CASSQDAFSGSLTDTQYF
TRBV10-3,-,TRBJ1-1,few,TGTGCCATCAGGGATAGGACCGGTAAGGAAGCTTTCTTT,CAIRDRTGKEAFF
TRBV11-2,-,TRBJ2-3,-,TGTGCCAGCAGCCGAGCCCCAGGGGTCACAGATACGCAGTATTTT,CASSRAPGVTDTQYF
TRBV2,TRBD2,TRBJ2-3,-,TGTGCCAGCAGCCGGACACTAGCGGGATTCACCCACACAGATACGCAGTATTTT,CASSRTLAGFTHTDTQYF
TRBV20-1,-,TRBJ2-7,few,-,CSASVGAGISETRYF
TRBV27,-,TRBJ1-1,-,TGTGCCAGCAAGTCGGAGGGATATGGAGGACGTGAAGCTTTCTTT,CASKSEGYGGREAFF
TRBV29-1,TRBD1,TRBJ1-2,few,TGCAGCGTCAGTGAGGGGGCCTCCAGGGGCCGCAGTGGCTACACCTTC,CSVSEGASRGRSGYTF
TRBV5-5,TRBD1,TRBJ2-7,few,TGTGCCAGCAGCGGAGCACATGAGACAGGGCGGTACGAGCAGTACTTC,CASSGAHETGRYEQYF
TRBV7-2,TRBD2,TRBJ2-5,few,TGTGCCAGCAGCCCAGCGGGGGGGTACCAAGAGACCCAGTACTTC,CASSPAGGYQETQYF
TRBV5-1,-,TRBJ2-7,few,TGCGCCAGCAGCCGCGGGGACAGTTTAATATACGAGCAGTACTTC,CASSRGDSLIYEQYF
TRBV2,-,TRBJ2-3,-,TGTGCCAGCAGTGTGGCAGATACGCTGTATTTT,CASSVADTLYF
TRBV9,TRBD2,TRBJ2-3,-,TGTGCCAGCAGCGGGACTCTCCGGGAGGGGCAGTATTTT,CASSGTLREGQYF
TRBV4-2,-,TRBJ1-2,-,TGTGCCAGCAGCCAAGAATTGGGTCAGACCCACTATGGCTACACCTTC,CASSQELGQTHYGYTF